This T cell receptor (beta chain) was sequenced for a study of identical twins. In its sample, this clonotype was seen a few times. Antigen: not known. Study-level results: Possibly, invariant MAIT and iNKT cells partly confounded zero-insertion analyses. Cross-sectional statistics, not tracking of the same donors, supported the conclusions.

MiXCR, applied by TCRdb to the 5' RACE reads, yields one record per CDR3 protein. The repertoire includes approximately 670,000 distinct CDR3 sequences, 6% to 6.5% of them detected once, and about 2% sits in the top ten. The sequenced sample was naive T cells sorted from blood. The clonotype was recovered from a man between 18 and 35 years old in good health.

CDR3 region: CASSPAEQGHGYTF. The CDR3 DNA reads as TGTGCCAGCTCCCCCGCGGAACAGGGGCATGGCTACACCTTC. This sequence joins TRBV18 and TRBJ1-2; 7 bases match TRBD1. CDR1 and CDR2 (germline): KGHSH, LQKENI. The trim removed 6 bases at V and 6 bases at J, leaving 10 bases unmatched. The CDR3 totals 14 residues.